This TCR beta chain appears in the sequencing data of a study of tumour-infiltrating T cells in Burkitt lymphoma. Study-wide context: All epidemiological Burkitt lymphoma subtypes were represented in the cohort. Survival, overall and progression-free, tracked with productive clonality. General study points: Public clonotypes, several, appeared across numerous Burkitt lymphoma patients.

The protocol was immunoSEQ multiplex PCR, while the TCRdb copy is restricted to in-frame clones and leaves out a portion. The top ten clones hold roughly 14% of a sample with around 1,200 clones, approximately 36% of them seen once. From germline, CDR1 is MGHRA and CDR2 YSYEKL. CDR3 length: 14 residues. Trimming removed 1 base at V and 7 bases at J, with 12 bases between. A word on this clone: No antigen is known for it.

This TCR came from a human donor with Burkitt lymphoma. Source material: tumor tissue. The chain joins TRBV4-1 to TRBJ2-3, with D unresolved. The CDR3 loop is CASSQVRGLYTQYF. The CDR3 nucleotides read TGCGCCAGCAGCCAAGTAAGAGGCCTATATACGCAGTATTTT.